The 12 T cell receptor beta chains below all came from one sample that was sequenced in a study of blood T cell repertoires in COVID-19. Generated by immunoSEQ multiplex PCR, the TCRdb table keeps only in-frame clones and is missing some. Of 120,000 to 150,000 clones listed, about four fifths are singletons. The sample taken for sequencing was peripheral blood. These receptors were obtained from a human donor with acute or convalescent COVID-19. The donor label of this sample is uncertain.

This clone was seen once. The chain links TRBV2 to TRBJ1-4, with D possibly being TRBD1 (5 bases). This CDR3 is 14 amino acids long. Looked up from germline, CDR1 is SNHLY and CDR2 is FYNNEI. V lost 3 bases and J lost 1, with 6 bases in between. The CDR3 spells CASSEGLTNEKLFF. The DNA for the CDR3 is TGTGCCAGCAGTGAGGGGCTAACTAATGAAAAACTGTTTTTT.

This clone showed up just once. The chain employs TRBV5-1 and TRBJ1-2; no clear D gene. This CDR3 has 16 amino acids. CDR1 and CDR2 (germline): SGHRS, YFSETQ. V lost 0 bases and J 5 bases, leaving 17 bases between the germline ends. The CDR3 loop is CASSLGYEGTSYGYTF. The DNA for the CDR3 is TGCGCCAGCAGCTTGGGTTATGAGGGTACTTCTTATGGCTACACCTTC.

This chain connects TRBV5-8 to TRBJ1-1; tentative D call: TRBD1 (5 bases). Germline CDR1 SGHTS, CDR2 YDEGEE. The CDR3 consists of 13 residues. Trimming pared 5 bases from V and 2 bases from J, leaving 10 bases between. The CDR3 region has the DNA TGTGCCAGCAGATCTCAGGGAAACACTGAAGCTTTCTTT. It encodes CASRSQGNTEAFF.

The chain recombines TRBV18 with TRBJ1-6, with 9 positions matching TRBD1. The CDR3 contains 15 residues. The V gene end was trimmed by 8 bases and the J gene end by 10 bases; junction bases not matched to a gene: 12. Germline lookup yields CDR1 KGHSH and CDR2 LQKENI. CDR3 bases: TGTGCCAGCACGGGACAGGGCTATGCGGGATCACCCCTCCACTTT. It is translated as CASTGQGYAGSPLHF.

The chain combines TRBV27 with TRBJ1-6; D call uncertain. With 3 bases removed from V and 0 bases from J, the gap between germline ends came to 12 bases. CDR1 MNHEY and CDR2 SMNVEV come from the germline V gene (reference sequence). This CDR3 is 17 amino acids long. CDR3 sequence: CASSFRSVGSYNSPLHF. The CDR3 region has the DNA TGTGCCAGCAGTTTCCGGTCGGTCGGCTCCTATAATTCACCCCTCCACTTT.

This clone was observed a handful of times. V and J are TRBV30 and TRBJ2-5; 7 bases line up with TRBD1. The CDR3 is 11 residues long. Unmatched junction bases numbered 1, after V lost 7 bases and J lost 2 bases. Germline V gene lookup returns CDR1 GTSNPN and CDR2 SVGIG (reference sequence). The CDR3 DNA reads as TGTGCCTCGGGACAGCAAGAGACCCAGTACTTC. This codes for CASGQQETQYF.

J is TRBJ2-1 and V is TRBV3-1 (or the pseudogene TRBV3-2); 8 nucleotides agree with TRBD2. The CDR3 extends over 17 amino acids. The V and J ends lost 2 bases and 7 bases, in that order; junction bases with no gene match: 13. CDR1 and CDR2 from the germline V gene are LGHDT and YNNKEL (reference sequence). The CDR3: CASSQIRLAGGGNEQFF. The DNA of the CDR3 is TGTGCCAGCAGCCAAATCCGTCTGGCGGGGGGAGGGAATGAGCAGTTCTTC.

The chain employs TRBV19 and TRBJ2-3, with a weak D call TRBD2 (6 bases). Trimming shortened V by 4 bases and J by 2 bases, and 13 bases separated the two germline ends. Germline V lookup: CDR1 LNHDA, CDR2 SQIVND (reference sequence). The CDR3 spans 15 residues. Here the CDR3 DNA reads TGTGCCAGTAGTAAGGACGGGGGACCCACAGATACGCAGTATTTT. It translates to CASSKDGGPTDTQYF.

The V gene is TRBV2, the J gene TRBJ1-1; the D is unclear. V was trimmed by 3 bases and J by 5 bases, leaving 10 bases between them. There are 13 residues in the CDR3. Germline values: CDR1 SNHLY, CDR2 FYNNEI. The CDR3 protein is CASSDELSTEAFF. DNA of the CDR3: TGTGCCAGCAGTGATGAGTTGAGTACTGAAGCTTTCTTT.

The chain is built from TRBV14 and TRBJ1-1; possible D gene TRBD1, 5 bases. This CDR3 region has 15 residues. V was pared by 0 bases and J by 1 base, with 9 bases between. Germline values: CDR1 SGHDN, CDR2 FVKESK. CDR3: CASSQEGAANTEAFF. CDR3 DNA sequence: TGTGCCAGCAGCCAAGAAGGGGCCGCGAACACTGAAGCTTTCTTT.

The chain carries TRBV10-3 and TRBJ1-1; D not resolved. V shed 5 bases and J shed 3 bases, with 7 bases lying between them. The CDR3 runs to 12 residues. CDR1 and CDR2 (germline): ENHRY, SYGVKD. The CDR3 region has the DNA TGTGCCATCAGTCGGGTGGACACTGAAGCTTTCTTT. As protein: CAISRVDTEAFF.

V usage is TRBV18 and J usage is TRBJ2-5; the match to TRBD2 covers 9 bases. This CDR3 comprises 13 residues. Trimming at V came to 6 bases and at J to 5 bases, leaving 4 bases not matched to a gene. Germline values: CDR1 KGHSH, CDR2 LQKENI. CDR3 DNA: TGTGCCAGCTCCCAGGGACTAGCTGAGACCCAGTACTTC. Protein: CASSQGLAETQYF.